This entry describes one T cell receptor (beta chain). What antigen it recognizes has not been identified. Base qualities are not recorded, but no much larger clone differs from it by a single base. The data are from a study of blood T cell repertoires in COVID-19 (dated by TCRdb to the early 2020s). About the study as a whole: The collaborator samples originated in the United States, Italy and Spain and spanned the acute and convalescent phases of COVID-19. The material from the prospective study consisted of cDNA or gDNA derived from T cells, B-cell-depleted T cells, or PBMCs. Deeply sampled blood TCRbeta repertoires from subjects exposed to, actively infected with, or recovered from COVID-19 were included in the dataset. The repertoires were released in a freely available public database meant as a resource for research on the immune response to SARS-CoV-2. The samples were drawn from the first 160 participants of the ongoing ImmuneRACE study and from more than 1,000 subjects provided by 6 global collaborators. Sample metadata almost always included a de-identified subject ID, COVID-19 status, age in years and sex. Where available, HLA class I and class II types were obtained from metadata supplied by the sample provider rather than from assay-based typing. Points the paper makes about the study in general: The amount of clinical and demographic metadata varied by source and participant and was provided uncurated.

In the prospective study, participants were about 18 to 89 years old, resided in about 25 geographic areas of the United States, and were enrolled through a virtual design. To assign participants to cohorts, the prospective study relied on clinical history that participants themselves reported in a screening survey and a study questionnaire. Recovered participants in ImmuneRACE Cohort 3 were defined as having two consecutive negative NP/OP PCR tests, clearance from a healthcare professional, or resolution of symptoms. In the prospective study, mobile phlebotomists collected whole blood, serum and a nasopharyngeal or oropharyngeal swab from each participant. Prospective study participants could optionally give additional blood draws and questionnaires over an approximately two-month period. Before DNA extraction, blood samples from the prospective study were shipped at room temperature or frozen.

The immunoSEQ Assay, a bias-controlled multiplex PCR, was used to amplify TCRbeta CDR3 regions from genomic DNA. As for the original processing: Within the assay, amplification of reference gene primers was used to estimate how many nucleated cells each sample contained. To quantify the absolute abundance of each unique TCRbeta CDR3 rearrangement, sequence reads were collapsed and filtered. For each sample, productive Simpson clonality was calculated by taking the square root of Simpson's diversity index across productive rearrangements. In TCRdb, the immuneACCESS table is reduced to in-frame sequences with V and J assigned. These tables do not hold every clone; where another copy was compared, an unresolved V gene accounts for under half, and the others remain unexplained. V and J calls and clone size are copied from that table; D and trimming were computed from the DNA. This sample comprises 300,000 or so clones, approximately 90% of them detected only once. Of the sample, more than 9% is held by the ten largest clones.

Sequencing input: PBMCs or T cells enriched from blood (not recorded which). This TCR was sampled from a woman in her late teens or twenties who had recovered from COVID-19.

In nucleotide form, the sequence is TGTGCCAGCAGCGCAGGACACTCTGGAAACACCATATATTTT. This is translated as CASSAGHSGNTIYF. The chain links TRBV6-5 with TRBJ1-3; a tentative D match to TRBD1 spans 5 bases. Including cysteine and phenylalanine, the CDR3 has 14 amino acids. The only DNA kept is the CDR3, 42 bases in frame from the first base. The germline V gene encodes CDR1 MNHEY and CDR2 SVGAGI. V is cut by 6 bases and J by 0 bases, and the space between the germline ends is 9 bases.